This T cell receptor beta chain was sequenced in a study of OX40 agonist ivuxolimab in advanced cancers. The data were produced by immunoSEQ multiplex PCR, yet TCRdb's version contains in-frame clones alone and is incomplete. The sample holds about 120,000 clones, roughly nine tenths seen once. Trimming took 4 bases from V and 1 from J, leaving 17 bases between them. The V gene's germline CDR1 is SGHDN and CDR2 FVKESK. The CDR3 has 16 residues. The sample was CD4+ or CD8+ T cells sorted from blood, taken in a trial of the OX40 agonist ivuxolimab. This TCR came from an adult with an advanced solid tumor such as melanoma, head and neck, liver or kidney cancer. V usage is TRBV14 and J usage is TRBJ2-7; tentative D call: TRBD2 (6 bases). CDR3: CASSPVARDFSYEQYF. The CDR3 bases are TGTGCCAGCAGCCCAGTTGCCCGGGACTTTTCCTACGAGCAGTACTTC. The whole variable domain, remainder taken from reference TRBV14 and TRBJ2-7, is EAGVTQFPSHSVIEKGQTVTLRCDPISGHDNLYWYRRVMGKEIKFLLHFVKESKQDESGMPNNRFLAERTGGTYSTLKVQPAELEDSGVYFCASSPVARDFSYEQYFGPGTRLTVT.